Each of the 5 T cell receptor beta chains below was sequenced from the same sample in a study of blood T cell repertoires in COVID-19. The table came from immunoSEQ multiplex PCR; TCRdb's copy has only in-frame clones and leaves some out. The sample records about 73,000 clones, about 88% being singletons. Material for sequencing was peripheral blood. The source of these receptors is an elderly man with acute or convalescent COVID-19.

Concerning this clone itself: The same CDR3 can be traced to other DNA sequences in this sample. CDR3 sequence: CASSFSGTEAFF. The CDR3 nucleotides are TGTGCCAGCAGTTTCTCGGGGACTGAAGCTTTCTTT. This chain links TRBV12-3 or TRBV12-4 with TRBJ1-1; no firm D call. There are 12 residues in the CDR3. The V gene lost 3 bases and the J gene lost 5 bases, with 7 bases spanning the gap.

V usage is TRBV9 and J usage is TRBJ1-4, with a tentative D call TRBD1 (5 bases). This CDR3 region has 15 residues. The V end lost 0 bases, the J end lost 4 bases, and 10 bases lay between the germline ends. Per the germline V gene, CDR1 is SGDLS and CDR2 is YYNGEE. Here the CDR3 DNA reads TGTGCCAGCAGCGTAGCCGGGGGAGATAATGAAAAACTGTTTTTT. Amino acids: CASSVAGGDNEKLFF. The full variable domain, its missing parts supplied by reference TRBV9 and TRBJ1-4, is DSGVTQTPKHLITATGQRVTLRCSPRSGDLSVYWYQQSLDQGLQFLIQYYNGEERAKGNILERFSAQQFPDLHSELNLSSLELGDSALYFCASSVAGGDNEKLFFGSGTQLSVL.

V and J are TRBV29-1 and TRBJ2-1; tentatively, D is TRBD1 (6 bases). Per germline, CDR1 SQVTM and CDR2 ANQGSEA. This CDR3 spans 12 amino acids. Trimming shortened V by 4 bases and J by 4 bases, and 8 bases separated the two germline ends. CDR3 nucleotides: TGCAGCGTTGGCCAGGGGTACAATGAGCAGTTCTTC. Its protein product is CSVGQGYNEQFF.

The genes are TRBV3-1 (or the pseudogene TRBV3-2) and TRBJ1-1; the D gene is possibly TRBD1 (5 bases). Germline V gives CDR1 LGHDT, CDR2 YNNKEL (reference sequence). CDR3 size: 15 residues. V lost 4 bases and J 6 bases, leaving 18 bases between the germline ends. The CDR3 is CASSPLGRGRAEAFF. In nucleotides, the CDR3 is TGTGCCAGCAGCCCCCTGGGAAGGGGTAGGGCTGAAGCTTTCTTT.

This chain joins TRBV7-9 and TRBJ1-3, with D possibly TRBD1 on 5 matching bases. Trimming took 7 bases from V and 4 from J, leaving 14 bases between them. This CDR3 has 14 residues. Germline-derived CDR1 and CDR2 are SEHNR and FQNEAQ (reference sequence). CDR3 sequence: CASKERGTGNTIYF. The CDR3 DNA sequence: TGTGCCAGCAAGGAAAGGGGCACGGGAAACACCATATATTTT.